This TCR beta chain is from a study of molecular identifiers for immune sequencing clone quantification (dated by TCRdb to 2017 to 2018). At the level of the whole study: For a replicate experiment, the RNA from either 20,000 or 100,000 naive CD8 T cells was divided into five aliquots, and four of those aliquots went on to sequencing. The study was a methods study using CD8 T cells to benchmark molecular-identifier clustering-based TCR repertoire sequencing (MIDCIRS) and TCR RNA copy counting.

Note on this clonotype: Its antigen is not yet known. A junction end diverges from the germline sequence, so it may reflect a read error.

The library was made by PCR. The sample was run on a NextSeq 500. Bulk TCR libraries were prepared as previously described, using TCR primers listed in Table S5. Total RNA was purified with the Qiagen AllPrep DNA/RNA kit. Before analysis, reads from multiple sequencing runs of one library were combined. As for how the authors treated the data: Reads were retained only if their TCR constant sequence matched exactly, and those retained reads were trimmed to 150 nt and grouped according to their 12-nt molecular barcodes. Within each barcode group, reads were sub-clustered at a 15% Levenshtein threshold, and quality-weighted consensus sequences were built per RNA molecule. Non-functional sequences were filtered out, along with any lower-count sequence sitting one edit away from another sequence. Based on fitting two negative binomial distributions, any barcode sub-cluster with under 20% of the maximum read count was discarded. TCRdb handled the public reads itself, with Q25 trimming in fastp and clone calling in MiXCR, and kept productive beta chains. Every entry covers one CDR3 protein and lists the most common genes and DNA from its rows. These V and J calls originate from TCRdb's pipeline instead of the authors' own analysis. The sample contains under 350,000 distinct CDR3 sequences, 24% of them found a single time. The ten largest clonotypes hold 0.65% to 0.75% of the sample.

Beyond this particular receptor, the publication reports: Highly expanded clone sizes could be underestimated if identical TCR molecules share a barcode. Modeling estimated about 2.8 recovered TCR RNA copies per cell, compared with approximately 10 by digital PCR, which implies roughly 27% capture efficiency. The naive libraries included spiked-in Jurkat TCR RNA (roughly nine copies' worth), and this Jurkat TCR RNA is not part of the donor repertoire. Spiked-in Jurkat TCR RNA equal to a single cell's worth was reported to be detectable even within 1,100,000 naive CD8 T cells. Clones above 20 RNA copies held over 99% of molecules in CMV-specific effector cells but under 1% in naive cells. When barcode sub-clustering was left out, chimeric consensus sequences inflated TCR diversity, with chimeras reaching as high as 47%.

Libraries of naive CD8 T cells were built from anywhere between roughly 17,000 and 1,100,000 sorted cells, with 10%, 30% or 50% of the purified RNA used. On a BD FACSAria II, naive CD8 T cells were FACS-sorted as CD8+CD4-CCR7+CD45RA+ and collected into RLT Plus buffer. Roughly ten TCR copies' worth of Jurkat RNA were spiked into about 20,000-1,100,000 naive CD8 T cell samples to test detection sensitivity. Enrichment of CD8 T cells was done with RosetteSep CD8+ T Cell Enrichment Cocktail plus Ficoll-Paque, and ACK red cell lysis came afterward. From the cysteine through the phenylalanine, the CDR3 covers 14 amino acids. Of all the DNA, just the CDR3 is kept, 42 bases in frame from base 1. Looking up the germline V gene (reference sequence) yields CDR1 DFQATT and CDR2 SNEGSKA.

The chain is made from TRBV20-1 and TRBJ1-1; TRBD1 is perhaps the D gene, given 6 matching bases. The clonotype was recovered from a human donor in good health. Some libraries in this study had Jurkat cell RNA spiked in. Sample: naive CD8+ T cells from blood, with Jurkat cell RNA spiked in. The cell subset or site tag for this specimen amounts to: FACS-sorted CD8+CD4-CCR7+CD45RA+ naive T cells. The DNA is TGCAGTGCTAGAGATGGGTTCGGGGACACTGAAGTTTTCTTT. Translated, this gives CSARDGFGDTEVFF.